Only a few counts were recorded for the clone carrying this T cell receptor beta chain. TCRdb processed the RT-PCR reads anew with MiXCR; each CDR3 protein has one entry. The sample lists 900,000 to 1,000,000 distinct CDR3 sequences; 15% to 20% were seen once. The CDR3 loop spans 18 amino acids. The V gene end was trimmed by 0 bases and the J gene end by 3 bases; junction bases not matched to a gene: 17. The germline V gene encodes CDR1 DFQATT and CDR2 SNEGSKA (reference sequence). The data derive from a study of patients and donors after allogeneic stem cell transplantation. The receptor was isolated from a human donor who was either an allogeneic HSCT recipient or a stem cell or donor lymphocyte infusion donor (not recorded which). It is not recorded whose cells these are; they may come from a transplant donor. Material: blood, either unsorted or a sorted T cell fraction (not recorded which). The V and J genes are TRBV20-1 and TRBJ2-7, with 7 bases aligning to TRBD2. For the CDR3, the DNA is TGCAGTGCTAGAGATGGGAATCGGAGGAGGGAGCGGGACTACGAGCAGTACTTC. Its protein product is CSARDGNRRRERDYEQYF.